The source of this TCR beta chain is a study of T-cell memory formation after mild COVID-19. Study observations and caveats: Some responding clones appeared in pre-infection memory, suggesting cross-reactive memory joined. While clones contracting from day 15 to 85 were balanced between CD4 and CD8, later expanders leaned CD4+.

Regarding this clonotype: What it recognizes is unknown.

V gave up 3 bases and J gave up 5 bases; unmatched junction bases: 17. Germline V lookup: CDR1 SGHTA, CDR2 FQGNSA. There are 19 residues in the CDR3. In TCRdb, the 5' RACE reads were re-called with MiXCR into one record per CDR3 protein. The sample carries 450,000 to 650,000 distinct CDR3 sequences, approximately 21% recorded once. Sequenced sample: PBMCs or a T cell subset sorted from them (not recorded which). This receptor was obtained from an adult woman who had mild COVID-19 (a few samples of this study predate the infection). Cell type and time point are not known. The rearrangement joins TRBV7-2 to TRBJ2-5, with 11 bases lining up with TRBD2. This CDR3 is CASSLEWLAGGVPRETQYF. The CDR3 DNA sequence: TGTGCCAGCAGCTTGGAGTGGCTAGCGGGAGGAGTACCTAGGGAGACCCAGTACTTC. Together with reference TRBV7-2 and TRBJ2-5, the CDR3 gives the full variable domain: GAGVSQSPSNKVTEKGKDVELRCDPISGHTALYWYRQSLGQGLEFLIYFQGNSAPDKSGLPSDRFSAERTGGSVSTLTIQRTQQEDSAVYLCASSLEWLAGGVPRETQYFGPGTRLLVL.